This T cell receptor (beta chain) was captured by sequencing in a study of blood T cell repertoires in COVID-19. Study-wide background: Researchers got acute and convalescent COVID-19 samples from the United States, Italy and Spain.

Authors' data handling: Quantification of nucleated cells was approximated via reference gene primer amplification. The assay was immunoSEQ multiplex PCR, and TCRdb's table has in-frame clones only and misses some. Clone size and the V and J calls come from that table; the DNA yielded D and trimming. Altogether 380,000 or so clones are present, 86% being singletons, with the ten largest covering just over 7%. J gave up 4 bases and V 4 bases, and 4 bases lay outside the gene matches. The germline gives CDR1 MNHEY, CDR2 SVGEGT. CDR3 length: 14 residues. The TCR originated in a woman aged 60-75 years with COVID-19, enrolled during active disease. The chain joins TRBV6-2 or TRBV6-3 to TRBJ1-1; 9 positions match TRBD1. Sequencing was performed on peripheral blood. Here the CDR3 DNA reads TGTGCCAGCAGTTCTCCGACAGGGGGCACTGAAGCTTTCTTT. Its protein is CASSSPTGGTEAFF.